The entry that follows covers one T cell receptor beta chain sequence. Its antigen remains unknown. Assay: immunoSEQ multiplex PCR; the TCRdb copy retains only in-frame clones and omits some. The data show 45,000 to 50,000 clones, 76% seen once. Having been cultured for around nine days, the cells underwent CD4+ T cell isolation. Replacing half the medium with IL-2 medium was done on days 3 and 7. The CDR3 length is 14 residues. The V gene lost 7 bases and the J gene lost 2 bases, with 16 bases spanning the gap. CDR1 and CDR2 (germline): SGHRS, YFSETQ. These data come from a study of vaccination effects on CD4 cells after COVID-19. Study-wide context: Sequencing was preceded by expansion of antigen-specific CD4+ T cells with viral peptide pools in the ViraFEST assay. Samples came 142 and 148 days after COVID-19 diagnosis, before vaccination. Under 2.5 million PBMC were seeded per well and grown in the presence of about 10 IU/ml IL-2 and 8.5 to 10 ug/ml peptides.

This receptor was identified in a human donor who had a prior SARS-CoV-2 infection. The source material was CD4+ T cells from PBMCs cultured without peptide, sampled before COVID-19 vaccination. The chain carries TRBV5-1 and TRBJ2-7, with D tentatively TRBD1 or TRBD2 (5 bases each). This chain's CDR3 is CASHTGASPYEQYF. The DNA for the CDR3 is TGCGCCAGCCACACCGGGGCTTCCCCCTACGAGCAGTACTTC.